This T cell receptor (beta chain) was sequenced during a study of OX40 agonist ivuxolimab in advanced cancers. Data came from immunoSEQ multiplex PCR; TCRdb stores just in-frame clones and leaves some out. The table lists 50,000 or so clones, around nine tenths of them singletons. Remarks on this clone: The target antigen is unknown.

Study-level points and caveats: Partial responders treated at 0.1-3.0 mg/kg exhibited clonal expansion among the lowest measured. Antigen specificity of clonally expanded peripheral T cells was not established. The mean number of expanded clones was higher in CD8+ T cells than in CD4+.

Germline CDR1 is SGHTA and CDR2 is FQGNSA. The CDR3 loop spans 15 amino acids. V was shortened by 6 bases and J by 6 bases, with 18 bases between the two germline ends. The source was CD4+ or CD8+ T cells sorted from blood, collected in a trial of the OX40 agonist ivuxolimab. The receptor's source is an adult with an advanced solid tumor such as melanoma, head and neck, liver or kidney cancer. The genes are TRBV7-2 and TRBJ1-5; tentative D call: TRBD1 (5 bases). CDR3 sequence reads: CASRISGGTRQPQHF. CDR3 DNA: TGTGCCAGCAGGATTTCCGGGGGAACCCGTCAGCCCCAGCATTTT. Full variable domain (outside the CDR3, taken from reference TRBV7-2 and TRBJ1-5): GAGVSQSPSNKVTEKGKDVELRCDPISGHTALYWYRQSLGQGLEFLIYFQGNSAPDKSGLPSDRFSAERTGGSVSTLTIQRTQQEDSAVYLCASRISGGTRQPQHFGDGTRLSIL.